Following are 27 T cell receptor beta chains from one sample sequenced in a study of blood T cell repertoires in COVID-19. Method: immunoSEQ multiplex PCR; TCRdb's copy keeps in-frame clones and lacks some. The sample lists roughly 280,000 clones, around 80% occurring once. Sequencing used peripheral blood. The receptor source for this set is a man between 60 and 70 years old with acute or convalescent COVID-19.

The V gene is TRBV4-3, the J gene TRBJ2-1; 13 bases line up with TRBD2. From germline, CDR1 is LGHNA and CDR2 YSLEER. CDR3 length: 17 residues. V shed 4 bases, J shed 6 bases, and the junction held 9 bases outside the gene matches. The CDR3 nucleotides read TGCGCCAGCAGCCCGGAACCGGGACTAGCGGGGACCAATGAGCAGTTCTTC. It translates to CASSPEPGLAGTNEQFF.

This clone was detected only a few times. V and J are TRBV12-5 and TRBJ1-5; D might be TRBD1 (6 bases). The CDR3 is made up of 15 amino acids. The V end lost 7 bases, the J end lost 4 bases, and 17 bases lay between the germline ends. The germline gives CDR1 LGHNT, CDR2 FRNRAP. The CDR3 region is CASAPQGGGNQPQHF. The CDR3 DNA is TGTGCTAGTGCTCCACAGGGAGGGGGAAATCAGCCCCAGCATTTT.

V gene TRBV6-6 combines with J gene TRBJ1-6; D is undetermined. This CDR3 spans 13 amino acids. Germline values: CDR1 MNHNY, CDR2 SVGAGI (reference sequence). The V gene lost 7 bases and the J gene lost 10 bases, with 14 bases spanning the gap. CDR3 coding DNA: TGTGCCAGCACCCCTCGGGAAGGATCACCCCTCCACTTT. Translating gives CASTPREGSPLHF.

This clone was seen just once. The V and J genes are TRBV7-9 and TRBJ1-1, with TRBD1 identical over 8 bases. V shed 5 bases, J shed 5 bases, and the junction held 4 bases outside the gene matches. This CDR3 region has 13 residues. The germline gives CDR1 SEHNR, CDR2 FQNEAQ (reference sequence). The DNA for the CDR3 is TGTGCCAGCAGCCAGGGGGCCCAAACTGAAGCTTTCTTT. Protein: CASSQGAQTEAFF. Full variable domain (missing parts from reference TRBV7-9 and TRBJ1-1): DTGVSQNPRHKITKRGQNVTFRCDPISEHNRLYWYRQTLGQGPEFLTYFQNEAQLEKSRLLSDRFSAERPKGSFSTLEIQRTEQGDSAMYLCASSQGAQTEAFFGQGTRLTVV.

The chain is built from TRBV18 and TRBJ2-6; D gene unclear. The CDR3 consists of 19 residues. Germline V gives CDR1 KGHSH, CDR2 LQKENI. Trimming took off 2 bases at V and 1 base at J, with 18 bases between the two ends. The CDR3 region is CASSPIVPSATSGANVLTF. The CDR3 DNA follows: TGTGCCAGCTCACCAATAGTCCCTTCCGCTACGTCTGGGGCCAACGTCCTGACTTTC.

The chain couples TRBV21-1 to TRBJ1-2. TRBV21-1 is noted as a pseudogene. This CDR3 has 13 amino acids. For the CDR3, the DNA is TGTGCCAGCAGCAAACGGGGGGGCCGGGGCTACACCTTC. Protein product: CASSKRGGRGYTF.

The chain is built from TRBV27 and TRBJ1-4, with TRBD1 identical over 7 bases. CDR3 length equals 12 residues. Trimming cost V 5 bases and J 11 bases; bases outside gene matches: 5. Germline-derived CDR1 and CDR2 are MNHEY and SMNVEV (reference sequence). The DNA of the CDR3 is TGTGCCAGCAGTCCTCGGACAGGTAAACTGTTTTTT. Its translation: CASSPRTGKLFF.

The chain links TRBV7-3 to TRBJ2-3; D is ambiguous. From germline, CDR1 is SGHTA and CDR2 FQGTGA. V lost 1 base and J 6 bases, leaving 11 bases between the germline ends. The CDR3 is 14 residues long. Here the CDR3 DNA reads TGTGCCAGCAGCTTAAGCCCCGCAGGTGATACGCAGTATTTT. This gives the protein CASSLSPAGDTQYF.

This clone was detected only a few times. The chain couples TRBV29-1 to TRBJ1-2, with no clear D. Germline V CDR1 and CDR2: SQVTM, ANQGSEA. V dropped 6 bases and J dropped 4 bases, with 15 bases sitting between them. This CDR3 comprises 13 residues. The CDR3: CSVRQAPSYGYTF. CDR3 DNA sequence: TGCAGCGTCCGCCAAGCACCGAGCTATGGCTACACCTTC. Full variable domain (outside the CDR3, taken from reference TRBV29-1 and TRBJ1-2): SAVISQKPSRDICQRGTSLTIQCQVDSQVTMMFWYRQQPGQSLTLIATANQGSEATYESGFVIDKFPISRPNLTFSTLTVSNMSPEDSSIYLCSVRQAPSYGYTFGSGTRLTVV.

The chain couples TRBV6-2 or TRBV6-3 to TRBJ2-7; D may be TRBD1 (6 bases). The germline gives CDR1 MNHEY, CDR2 SVGEGT. V lost 3 bases and J 7 bases, leaving 16 bases between the germline ends. This CDR3 contains 14 residues. In nucleotides, the CDR3 is TGTGCCAGCAGTTATACAGACAGGCGGCGGGAGCAGTACTTC. It translates to CASSYTDRRREQYF.

The chain links TRBV6-5 to TRBJ2-1; 8 nucleotides match TRBD2. With 0 bases clipped from V and 4 bases from J, the junction kept 5 bases outside the gene matches. The CDR3 is 16 amino acids. CDR1 and CDR2 (germline): MNHEY, SVGAGI. CDR3 sequence reads: CASSYSGTRGYNEQFF. CDR3 DNA: TGTGCCAGCAGTTACTCCGGGACTAGGGGGTACAATGAGCAGTTCTTC.

This rearrangement joins TRBV30 to TRBJ1-1; D uncertain. V lost 3 bases to trimming and J lost 2 bases, with 10 bases between them. Germline V CDR1 and CDR2: GTSNPN, SVGIG (reference sequence). The CDR3 is 13 amino acids. The CDR3 here is CAWRELANTEAFF. DNA of the CDR3: TGTGCCTGGAGGGAATTAGCAAACACTGAAGCTTTCTTT. The full variable domain, with the rest looked up from reference TRBV30 and TRBJ1-1, is SQTIHQWPATLVQPVGSPLSLECTVEGTSNPNLYWYRQAAGRGLQLLFYSVGIGQISSEVPQNLSASRPQDRQFILSSKKLLLSDSGFYLCAWRELANTEAFFGQGTRLTVV.

The rearrangement uses TRBV6-5 and TRBJ1-1, with a possible D match to TRBD1 (6 bases). The CDR3 loop spans 11 amino acids. V gave up 5 bases and J gave up 11 bases, with 12 bases separating them. The germline V gene has CDR1 MNHEY and CDR2 SVGAGI. CDR3 nucleotide sequence: TGTGCCAGCAGTCTCGGGGGGCAGGCTTTCTTT. Translated: CASSLGGQAFF.

The chain carries TRBV5-1 and TRBJ2-1; 12 nucleotides align to TRBD2. Germline CDR1 SGHRS, CDR2 YFSETQ. V trimming: 4 bases; J trimming: 5 bases; junction bases outside the gene matches: 10. The CDR3 runs 17 residues. CDR3 coding DNA: TGCGCCAGCAGCGTGTGGACTAGCGGGACGCCAAACAATGAGCAGTTCTTC. Amino acid sequence: CASSVWTSGTPNNEQFF.

This chain joins TRBV7-6 and TRBJ1-3; unclear D gene. CDR1 and CDR2 from the germline V gene are SGHVS and FNYEAQ. CDR3 length equals 15 residues. Trimming pared 6 bases from V and 3 bases from J, leaving 15 bases between. CDR3 nucleotide sequence: TGTGCCAGCAGGGGAGTTGGGGTAGATGGAAACACCATATATTTT. Its translation is CASRGVGVDGNTIYF. The full variable domain, completed using reference TRBV7-6 and TRBJ1-3, is GAGVSQSPRYKVTKRGQDVALRCDPISGHVSLYWYRQALGQGPEFLTYFNYEAQQDKSGLPNDRFSAERPEGSISTLTIQRTEQRDSAMYRCASRGVGVDGNTIYFGEGSWLTVV.

The table lists this clone with a few counts. This chain uses TRBV24-1 with TRBJ2-1; D perhaps matches TRBD2 (5 bases). The CDR3 extends over 17 amino acids. Per the germline V gene, CDR1 is KGHDR and CDR2 is SFDVKD. Trimming left V 3 bases short and J 5 bases short, with 19 bases between. As DNA, the CDR3 is TGTGCCACCAGTGATCCGACGGGGTACCAGAAGCACAATGAGCAGTTCTTC. Translation gives CATSDPTGYQKHNEQFF.

The chain joins TRBV28 to TRBJ2-1, with 11 bases aligning to TRBD2. This CDR3 contains 17 residues. CDR1 is MDHEN, CDR2 SYDVKM, per germline. Trimming cost V 3 bases and J 0 bases; bases outside gene matches: 4. CDR3 loop: CASSLGTSGFSYNEQFF. DNA for the CDR3: TGTGCCAGCAGTTTGGGGACTAGCGGTTTCTCCTACAATGAGCAGTTCTTC.

The chain couples TRBV30 to TRBJ2-3; TRBD2 might be the D (6 bases). The length of the CDR3 is 16 residues. In germline, CDR1 is GTSNPN, CDR2 SVGIG (reference sequence). The V end was cut by 2 bases, the J end by 4 bases, with 19 bases between. In DNA, the CDR3 is TGTGCCTGGAGTCCCCCGAGGGGCGGGGCAGCAGATACGCAGTATTTT. Its protein is CAWSPPRGGAADTQYF.

The rearrangement uses TRBV6-6 and TRBJ1-5; 9 bases agree with TRBD1. Germline CDR1 is MNHNY and CDR2 is SVGAGI (reference sequence). The CDR3 extends over 16 amino acids. Germline trimming cut 2 bases from V and 7 bases from J; bases unmatched to any gene: 9. The DNA for the CDR3 is TGTGCCAGCAGTTACCACGGACAGGGGCTTCGCCAGCCCCAGCATTTT. Protein product: CASSYHGQGLRQPQHF.

On this clone: A junction boundary mismatches the germline segment, possibly from a read error. This chain uses TRBV7-7 with TRBJ2-2; TRBD1 aligns across 8 bases. This CDR3 comprises 16 residues. Germline V gene sequence: CDR1 SSHAT, CDR2 FNYEAQ (reference sequence). The CDR3 region is CASSPGNRGYTGELFF. The CDR3 nucleotides are TGTGCTAGCAGCCCAGGGAACAGGGGGTACACCGGGGAGCTGTTTTTT.

The chain joins TRBV2 to TRBJ1-5, with TRBD1 matching 7 bases. This CDR3 is built from 16 residues. Germline lookup yields CDR1 SNHLY and CDR2 FYNNEI. The J segment lost 1 base and the V segment lost 6 bases, leaving 9 bases of the junction unmatched. CDR3 DNA: TGTGCCAGCAGCGAGACGACAGGGTTGAGCAATCAGCCCCAGCATTTT. Protein: CASSETTGLSNQPQHF.

This sequence joins TRBV10-3 and TRBJ1-1, with 12 bases lining up with TRBD1. J lost 4 bases, V lost 10 bases, and 10 bases had no gene match. CDR1 is ENHRY and CDR2 is SYGVKD in the germline V gene. The CDR3 consists of 15 residues. The CDR3 sequence: CASTGTGGAGTEAFF. CDR3 nucleotides: TGTGCCAGCACCGGGACAGGGGGCGCGGGCACTGAAGCTTTCTTT.

The rearrangement links TRBV6-5 to TRBJ2-7; 10 bases match TRBD2. Germline loops: CDR1 MNHEY, CDR2 SVGAGI. The V gene end was trimmed by 7 bases and the J gene end by 6 bases; junction bases not matched to a gene: 9. The length of the CDR3 is 14 residues. The chain's CDR3 is CASTYLAGDIEQYF. The CDR3 coding sequence is TGTGCCAGCACCTATCTAGCGGGAGATATCGAGCAGTACTTC.

The J gene is TRBJ2-5, the V gene TRBV11-2, with 12 bases fitting TRBD1. V shed 1 base, J shed 5 bases, and the junction held 2 bases outside the gene matches. The CDR3 sequence is 15 residues long. Germline V gene sequence: CDR1 SGHAT, CDR2 FQNNGV. The CDR3, as DNA: TGTGCCAGCAGCTTAGGGGACAGGGGGCGCGAGACCCAGTACTTC. Translated, it gives CASSLGDRGRETQYF.

A few counts support this clone. CDR3 region: CASSRYPPDTQYF. The CDR3 DNA reads as TGTGCCAGCAGTCGCTATCCGCCAGATACGCAGTATTTT. V usage is TRBV27 and J usage is TRBJ2-3; D unresolved. Germline V gene sequence: CDR1 MNHEY, CDR2 SMNVEV (reference sequence). The CDR3 consists of 13 residues. Trimming left V 5 bases short and J 4 bases short, with 10 bases between.

This sequence joins TRBV23-1 and TRBJ2-1; 10 bases align to TRBD2. TRBV23-1 is reported as an ORF; its role is uncertain. V lost 4 bases, J lost 6 bases, and 21 bases stayed unmatched. CDR3 length: 20 residues. This CDR3 reads CASSPPRASGGKVWGNEQFF. In DNA, the CDR3 is TGCGCCAGCAGTCCTCCCCGGGCTAGCGGGGGCAAGGTTTGGGGCAATGAGCAGTTCTTC.

The chain links TRBV7-8 to TRBJ2-7, with 9 bases identical to TRBD1. The V segment lost 0 bases and the J segment 6 bases; nucleotides outside the gene matches: 9. Germline CDR1 reads SGHVS; CDR2 reads FQNEAQ. The CDR3 is made up of 16 amino acids. The CDR3 loop is CASSLAPGQGYPEQYF. CDR3 sequence (DNA): TGTGCCAGCAGCTTAGCTCCGGGACAGGGTTACCCCGAGCAGTACTTC.